This TCR beta chain was sequenced in a study of CD8+CD57+ T cells in acquired aplastic anemia. Patients chosen for sequencing had shown CD8+CD57+ cell expansion by flow cytometry. Genomic DNA served as template for TCR beta VDJ and CDR3 profiling. TCRdb recomputed calls from the reads with MiXCR, one row per CDR3 protein. The sample holds about 150,000 distinct CDR3 sequences, roughly 49% seen once. CDR1 is MDHEN and CDR2 is SYDVKM in the germline V gene. Trimming took 2 bases from V and 2 from J, leaving 11 bases between them. This CDR3 has 15 amino acids. The origin of this receptor is a human donor with aplastic anemia. V usage is TRBV28 and J usage is TRBJ2-3; D is possibly TRBD1 (6 bases). Material: sorted CD4+, CD8+, or CD8+CD57+ T cells (not recorded which) from PBMCs. The CDR3 loop is CASSLAGTLTDTQYF. For the CDR3, the DNA is TGTGCCAGCAGTTTAGCCGGGACACTCACAGATACGCAGTATTTT.